Sequencing of this T cell receptor beta chain was carried out in a study of T cell responses to AZD1222 COVID-19 vaccine. General study findings and limits: Repertoire collection took place solely once the T cell response had peaked. Reportedly, close to half of spike-specific TCRs are directed against unmutated variant regions.

Data came from immunoSEQ multiplex PCR; TCRdb stores just in-frame clones and leaves some out. The repertoire includes roughly 67,000 clones, about nine tenths of them detected once, and approximately 19% sits in the top ten. Only a few counts were recorded for this clone. Its cognate antigen is unknown. CDR3 size: 12 residues. The V and J ends lost 3 bases and 6 bases respectively, with 10 bases between them. Germline-derived CDR1 and CDR2 are SGDLS and YYNGEE. Sample: peripheral blood, taken on day 0 of AZD1222 vaccination. The source of this sequence is an adult in good health. This chain uses TRBV9 with TRBJ2-7; D gene unclear. CDR3 loop: CASSAGFSEQYF. CDR3 DNA: TGTGCCAGCAGCGCTGGTTTCAGCGAGCAGTACTTC.